Listed below are T cell receptor beta chains from one sample, sequenced in a study of read filtering for tumor transcriptome and immune sequencing. TCRdb re-derived calls from the reads in MiXCR, one entry per CDR3 protein. The sample includes some 130,000 distinct CDR3 sequences, roughly an eighth of them seen just once. Material for sequencing was a population of CD138-negative cells sorted from bone marrow. The source of these receptors is a donor older than 35 with multiple myeloma. Both conserved end residues are part of each CDR3. A D gene is named only where the DNA matches it firmly. Clone sizes are given selectively: once, few, many, or a class where the clone is expanded.

abundance: many; v_gene: TRBV20-1; d_gene: TRBD1; j_gene: TRBJ1-2; CDR3aa: CSAGTGGSSSYTF; CDR3nt: TGCAGTGCTGGAACAGGGGGCAGTAGTAGCTACACCTTC
abundance: .; v_gene: TRBV18; d_gene: .; j_gene: TRBJ1-2; CDR3aa: CASPPSSSRANYGYTF; CDR3nt: TGTGCCAGCCCACCGTCTAGTTCCAGGGCTAACTATGGCTACACCTTC
abundance: many; v_gene: TRBV7-2; d_gene: .; j_gene: TRBJ2-7; CDR3aa: CASSLGGRVYYEQYF; CDR3nt: TGTGCCAGCAGCTTAGGGGGCAGGGTGTACTACGAGCAGTACTTC
abundance: few; v_gene: TRBV7-9; d_gene: .; j_gene: TRBJ1-2; CDR3aa: CAGSPLGQKFYGYTF; CDR3nt: TGTGCCGGCAGCCCCCTGGGGCAGAAGTTCTATGGCTACACCTTC
abundance: many; v_gene: TRBV5-1; d_gene: .; j_gene: TRBJ1-5; CDR3aa: CASSLGPLKTGPQHF; CDR3nt: TGCGCCAGCAGCCTGGGTCCCCTGAAGACAGGGCCCCAGCATTTT
abundance: many; v_gene: TRBV29-1; d_gene: TRBD1; j_gene: TRBJ2-4; CDR3aa: CSVATGAANIQYF; CDR3nt: TGCAGCGTGGCTACAGGGGCGGCGAACATTCAGTACTTC
abundance: many; v_gene: TRBV20-1; d_gene: .; j_gene: TRBJ2-1; CDR3aa: CSALEGSLAYNEQFF; CDR3nt: TGCAGTGCCCTCGAGGGTAGCCTGGCCTACAATGAGCAGTTCTTC
abundance: few; v_gene: TRBV29-1; d_gene: .; j_gene: TRBJ2-1; CDR3aa: CSVEDSFNYNEQFF; CDR3nt: TGCAGCGTTGAAGACTCTTTTAACTACAATGAGCAGTTCTTC
abundance: many; v_gene: TRBV10-3; d_gene: .; j_gene: TRBJ1-1; CDR3aa: CAISEARTNTEAFF; CDR3nt: TGTGCCATCAGTGAGGCCAGGACGAACACTGAAGCTTTCTTT
abundance: .; v_gene: TRBV6-6; d_gene: .; j_gene: TRBJ1-3; CDR3aa: CASSYSEGGNTIYF; CDR3nt: TGTGCCAGCAGTTACTCGGAGGGTGGAAACACCATATATTTT
abundance: many; v_gene: TRBV6-1; d_gene: .; j_gene: TRBJ2-3; CDR3aa: CASSLFWDSTDTQYF; CDR3nt: TGTGCCAGCAGCCTTTTTTGGGACAGCACAGATACGCAGTATTTT
abundance: many; v_gene: TRBV7-8; d_gene: .; j_gene: TRBJ2-2; CDR3aa: CASSLEANTGELFF; CDR3nt: TGTGCCAGCAGCTTAGAGGCGAACACCGGGGAGCTGTTTTTT
abundance: few; v_gene: TRBV3-1; d_gene: .; j_gene: TRBJ2-7; CDR3aa: CASSQDVGTGAKYEQYF; CDR3nt: TGTGCCAGCAGCCAAGATGTTGGTACGGGGGCCAAGTACGAGCAGTACTTC
abundance: many; v_gene: TRBV7-9; d_gene: .; j_gene: TRBJ2-1; CDR3aa: CASSLSGGGSYNEQFF; CDR3nt: TGTGCCAGCAGCCTCAGCGGAGGGGGCTCCTACAATGAGCAGTTCTTC
abundance: many; v_gene: TRBV19; d_gene: TRBD1; j_gene: TRBJ2-7; CDR3aa: CASSSGTGSGEQYF; CDR3nt: TGTGCCAGTAGTTCCGGGACAGGGTCGGGTGAGCAGTACTTC
abundance: many; v_gene: TRBV23-1; d_gene: TRBD1; j_gene: TRBJ2-1; CDR3aa: CASSQIAGQGFEVEQFF; CDR3nt: TGCGCCAGCAGTCAAATAGCGGGACAGGGGTTCGAGGTTGAGCAGTTCTTC
abundance: many; v_gene: TRBV7-2; d_gene: TRBD1; j_gene: TRBJ1-1; CDR3aa: CASSLDTGGEAFF; CDR3nt: TGTGCCAGCAGCTTAGATACAGGGGGTGAAGCTTTCTTT
abundance: many; v_gene: TRBV5-6; d_gene: TRBD2; j_gene: TRBJ2-5; CDR3aa: CASSLAGGPETQYF; CDR3nt: TGTGCCAGCAGCTTGGCGGGAGGGCCGGAGACCCAGTACTTC
abundance: few; v_gene: TRBV24-1; d_gene: .; j_gene: TRBJ2-5; CDR3aa: CATSDFPRAAETQYF; CDR3nt: TGTGCCACCAGTGATTTCCCCCGGGCTGCAGAGACCCAGTACTTC
abundance: many; v_gene: TRBV7-9; d_gene: .; j_gene: TRBJ2-2; CDR3aa: CASSPHFTGELFF; CDR3nt: TGTGCCAGCAGCCCCCACTTCACCGGGGAGCTGTTTTTT